The 10 T cell receptor beta chains reported below all come from one sample, sequenced in a study of PD-L1 blockade in urothelial cancer. Some clones are missing from TCRdb's copy, which holds only in-frame ones; the method was immunoSEQ multiplex PCR. The repertoire consists of around 26,000 clones, with 82% occurring once and the leading ten covering approximately 1.5%. Time point of the sample: peripheral blood 6 weeks after treatment start. Here the sequenced sample was PBMCs, taken around atezolizumab (anti-PD-L1) treatment. The source is a man aged 65 to 79 with urothelial cancer.

The rearrangement links TRBV15 to TRBJ1-4, with D maybe TRBD1 (6 bases). There are 14 residues in the CDR3. V was clipped by 3 bases and J by 8 bases, with 13 bases between them. Germline assignment: CDR1 LNHNV and CDR2 YYDKDF (reference sequence). The CDR3, as DNA: TGTGCCACCAGCAGGGGACAAATGGAGGAAAAACTGTTTTTT. Translation gives CATSRGQMEEKLFF.

CDR3 region: CASSQDRGGVEKLFF. In DNA, the CDR3 is TGCGCCAGCAGCCAAGATCGCGGAGGGGTGGAGAAACTGTTTTTT. The chain links TRBV4-3 to TRBJ1-4; maybe TRBD1 (5 bases). Germline loops: CDR1 LGHNA, CDR2 YSLEER. The CDR3 runs 15 residues. V lost 0 bases and J lost 11, with 16 bases in between.

This chain uses TRBV10-3 with TRBJ2-1; TRBD2 matches at 11 bases. V lost 0 bases and J lost 9; bases outside the gene matches: 7. The CDR3 runs 16 residues. CDR1 and CDR2 (germline): ENHRY, SYGVKD. The CDR3 loop reads CAISESGTSGVGEQFF. CDR3 DNA sequence: TGTGCCATCAGTGAGTCCGGGACTAGCGGAGTAGGTGAGCAGTTCTTC.

The V and J genes are TRBV11-1 and TRBJ2-7, with unresolved D. V was cut by 5 bases and J by 0 bases, with 8 bases left in between. The germline CDR1 and CDR2 sequences are SGHAT and FQDESV (reference sequence). The CDR3 has 13 amino acids. This chain's CDR3 is CASSLVSSYEQYF. The CDR3, as DNA: TGTGCCAGCAGCCTAGTCTCCTCCTACGAGCAGTACTTC. Looking up the rest from reference TRBV11-1 and TRBJ2-7 gives the full variable domain: EAEVAQSPRYKITEKSQAVAFWCDPISGHATLYWYRQILGQGPELLVQFQDESVVDDSQLPKDRFSAERLKGVDSTLKIQPAELGDSAMYLCASSLVSSYEQYFGPGTRLTVT.

V usage is TRBV5-1 and J usage is TRBJ2-3, with 9 bases identical to TRBD1. V gave up 4 bases and J gave up 5 bases; unmatched junction bases: 8. Looked up from germline, CDR1 is SGHRS and CDR2 is YFSETQ. The CDR3 runs 15 residues. DNA for the CDR3: TGCGCCAGCAGCCTTCGGGACAGGGTTGGAGATACGCAGTATTTT. Protein: CASSLRDRVGDTQYF.

This chain links TRBV2 with TRBJ2-7, with 8 bases identical to TRBD1. J gave up 6 bases and V 6 bases, and 7 bases lay outside the gene matches. Germline CDR1 SNHLY, CDR2 FYNNEI. There are 13 residues in the CDR3. Written as DNA, the CDR3 is TGTGCCAGCAGGGAGACAGGGGCCTTCGAGCAGTACTTC. It encodes CASRETGAFEQYF.

The gene calls are TRBV6-4 and TRBJ2-2, with D tentatively TRBD2 (6 bases). Trimming left V 6 bases short and J 3 bases short, with 11 bases between. Per the germline V gene, CDR1 is MRHNA and CDR2 is SNTAGT. The CDR3 totals 14 residues. CDR3 sequence (DNA): TGTGCCAGCAGGCGGGACTCCCACACCGGGGAGCTGTTTTTT. Its translation is CASRRDSHTGELFF.

The chain is built from TRBV5-6 and TRBJ1-2; tentatively, D is TRBD1 (6 bases). CDR3 length: 13 residues. V gave up 1 base and J gave up 7 bases, with 11 bases separating them. CDR1 is SGHDT, CDR2 YYEEEE, per germline. The CDR3 is CASSLRGFAGYTF. CDR3 sequence (DNA): TGTGCCAGCAGCTTGAGGGGGTTTGCTGGCTACACCTTC.

This chain uses TRBV13 with TRBJ2-6; D ambiguous. The V gene lost 4 bases and the J gene lost 1 base, with 5 bases spanning the gap. The CDR3 sequence is 14 residues long. Per germline, CDR1 PRHDT and CDR2 FYEKMQ (reference sequence). CDR3 region: CASSSTSGANVLTF. The CDR3 bases are TGTGCCAGCAGCTCGACTTCTGGGGCCAACGTCCTGACTTTC. Using reference TRBV13 and TRBJ2-6 for the parts outside the CDR3, the full variable domain is AAGVIQSPRHLIKEKRETATLKCYPIPRHDTVYWYQQGPGQDPQFLISFYEKMQSDKGSIPDRFSAQQFSDYHSELNMSSLELGDSALYFCASSSTSGANVLTFGAGSRLTVL.

This chain joins TRBV7-9 and TRBJ1-1; 7 bases fit TRBD1. CDR1 is SEHNR, CDR2 FQNEAQ, per germline (reference sequence). V shed 3 bases and J 0 bases; nucleotides not matched to a gene: 4. There are 15 residues in the CDR3. This CDR3 reads CASSLYTGVNTEAFF. For the CDR3, the DNA is TGTGCCAGCAGCTTGTACACAGGGGTGAACACTGAAGCTTTCTTT.